This record concerns one TCR beta chain sequence. Antigen specificity is unknown. Trimming shortened V by 7 bases and J by 6 bases, and 15 bases separated the two germline ends. Germline V gene data show CDR1 as MNHEY and CDR2 as SVGAGI. The CDR3 runs to 13 residues. This entry is derived from a study of cytomegalovirus exposure and HLA in healthy donors. Study-wide background: A prior study identified 117 million unique TCR beta sequences from 200 million or so T cells.

Study-level points and caveats: A classifier reportedly called cytomegalovirus status with high sensitivity and specificity. Presence/absence analyses supposed approximately even sequencing depth among donors.

60 Vbeta and 13 Jbeta primers were used in PCR. Method: immunoSEQ multiplex PCR; TCRdb's copy keeps in-frame clones and lacks some. The table includes 130,000 to 150,000 clones, 76% detected once. The sequence derives from a man in his late teens or twenties in good health and CMV-seronegative. This rearrangement joins TRBV6-5 to TRBJ1-1; D unclear. The sample comprised PBMCs. CDR3 nucleotide sequence: TGTGCCAGCACCATTGACGGCGGATCTGAAGCTTTCTTT. It codes for CASTIDGGSEAFF.